These T cell receptor beta chains were read from a single sample in a study of blood T cell repertoires in COVID-19. Assay used: immunoSEQ multiplex PCR; TCRdb lists only in-frame clones, some missing. Seen here are 250,000 to 350,000 clones, 70% to 90% observed once, and the top ten hold about an eighth. Sequencing was performed on peripheral blood. Receptor source: a woman between 55 and 75 years old with acute or convalescent COVID-19. Each CDR3 is given with its conserved first and last residue. The order of the fields is V gene, clone size, J gene, D gene, CDR3 protein, CDR3 DNA. D genes are given only for firm matches. Size is stated for part of the rows, as once, few or many counts, or as a class when the clone is expanded.

v_gene: TRBV10-2; abundance: .; j_gene: TRBJ2-1; d_gene: TRBD2; CDR3aa: CASRLAGMMNEQFF; CDR3nt: TGCGCCAGCCGTCTAGCGGGAATGATGAATGAGCAGTTCTTC
v_gene: TRBV20-1; abundance: .; j_gene: TRBJ1-5; d_gene: .; CDR3aa: CSASPLPGYSNQPQHF; CDR3nt: TGCAGTGCTAGTCCCCTCCCGGGGTATAGCAATCAGCCCCAGCATTTT
v_gene: TRBV28; abundance: .; j_gene: TRBJ2-7; d_gene: .; CDR3aa: CASSLMGQLAYEQYF; CDR3nt: TGTGCCAGCAGTTTAATGGGACAACTCGCCTACGAGCAGTACTTC
v_gene: TRBV2; abundance: once; j_gene: TRBJ1-5; d_gene: TRBD1; CDR3aa: CASSSDRVNQPQHF; CDR3nt: TGTGCCAGCAGCTCCGACAGGGTCAATCAGCCCCAGCATTTT
v_gene: TRBV6-1; abundance: .; j_gene: TRBJ1-5; d_gene: TRBD1; CDR3aa: CASSEGTGRGSNQPQHF; CDR3nt: TGTGCCAGCAGTGAAGGGACAGGGAGGGGTAGCAATCAGCCCCAGCATTTT
v_gene: TRBV14; abundance: once; j_gene: TRBJ2-1; d_gene: .; CDR3aa: CASSLGYEQFF; CDR3nt: TGTGCCAGCAGCCTCGGGTATGAGCAGTTCTTC
v_gene: TRBV19; abundance: .; j_gene: TRBJ2-3; d_gene: .; CDR3aa: CASRKGGASTDTQYF; CDR3nt: TGTGCCAGCCGAAAGGGGGGGGCTAGCACAGATACGCAGTATTTT
v_gene: TRBV7-9; abundance: .; j_gene: TRBJ2-1; d_gene: TRBD1; CDR3aa: CASSPRTGRNEQFF; CDR3nt: TGTGCCAGCAGTCCTCGGACAGGGAGAAATGAGCAGTTCTTC
v_gene: TRBV7-6; abundance: .; j_gene: TRBJ2-3; d_gene: TRBD2; CDR3aa: CASSKAGGPGTDTQYF; CDR3nt: TGTGCCAGCAGCAAAGCGGGAGGGCCTGGCACAGATACGCAGTATTTT
v_gene: TRBV14; abundance: .; j_gene: TRBJ1-6; d_gene: .; CDR3aa: CASSQVFGNSPLHF; CDR3nt: TGTGCCAGCAGCCAAGTATTCGGTAATTCACCCCTCCACTTT
v_gene: TRBV7-9; abundance: .; j_gene: TRBJ2-3; d_gene: .; CDR3aa: CASSDWVGGTDTQYF; CDR3nt: TGTGCCAGCAGCGATTGGGTAGGGGGCACAGATACGCAGTATTTT
v_gene: TRBV4-2; abundance: .; j_gene: TRBJ2-2; d_gene: .; CDR3aa: CASSQDQLNTGELFF; CDR3nt: TGTGCCAGCAGCCAAGATCAACTTAACACCGGGGAGCTGTTTTTT